Detailed here is one T cell receptor (beta chain). This entry is derived from a study of blood T cell repertoires in COVID-19. Whole-study context: The analysed material was cDNA or gDNA that came from T cells, B-cell-depleted T cells, or PBMCs.

This CDR3 region has 11 residues. Per germline, CDR1 LGHDT and CDR2 YNNKEL (reference sequence). V lost 3 bases, J lost 5 bases, and 4 bases lay in between. Methods used by the authors: The authors estimated nucleated cell counts from reference gene primer amplification. The protocol was immunoSEQ multiplex PCR, while the TCRdb copy is restricted to in-frame clones and leaves out a portion. D and trimming were read from the DNA, whereas the V and J calls and clone size are those reported in that table. This sample carries around 100,000 clones, more than 75% of them seen once, and the ten largest clones take 9.5% to 15%.

This chain links TRBV3-1 (or the pseudogene TRBV3-2) with TRBJ2-5; D call uncertain. The clonotype originates from a human donor in a cohort sampled during active COVID-19. Specimen: peripheral blood. The CDR3 sequence: CASSHGETQYF. The CDR3 DNA reads TGTGCCAGCAGCCACGGGGAGACCCAGTACTTC.